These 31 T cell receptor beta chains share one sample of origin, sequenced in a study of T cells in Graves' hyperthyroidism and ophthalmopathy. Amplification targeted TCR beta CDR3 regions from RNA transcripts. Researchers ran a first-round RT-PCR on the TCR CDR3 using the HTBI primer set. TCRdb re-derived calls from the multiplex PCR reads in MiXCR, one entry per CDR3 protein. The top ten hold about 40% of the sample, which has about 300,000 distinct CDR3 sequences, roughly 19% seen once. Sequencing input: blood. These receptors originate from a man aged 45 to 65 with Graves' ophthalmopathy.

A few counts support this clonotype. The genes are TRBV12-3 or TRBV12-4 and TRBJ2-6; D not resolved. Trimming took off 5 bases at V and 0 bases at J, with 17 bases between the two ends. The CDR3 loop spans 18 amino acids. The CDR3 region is CASSPQTGQLSGANVLTF. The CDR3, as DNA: TGTGCCAGCAGTCCTCAAACGGGCCAACTCTCTGGGGCCAACGTCCTGACTTTC.

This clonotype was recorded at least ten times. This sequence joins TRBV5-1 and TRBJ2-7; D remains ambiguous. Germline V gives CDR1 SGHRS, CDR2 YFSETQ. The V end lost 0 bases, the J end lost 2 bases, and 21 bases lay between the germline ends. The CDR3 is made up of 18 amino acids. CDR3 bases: TGCGCCAGCAGCTTGGATGGCAGAACCCGGTCAGAACCCTACGAGCAGTACTTC. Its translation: CASSLDGRTRSEPYEQYF.

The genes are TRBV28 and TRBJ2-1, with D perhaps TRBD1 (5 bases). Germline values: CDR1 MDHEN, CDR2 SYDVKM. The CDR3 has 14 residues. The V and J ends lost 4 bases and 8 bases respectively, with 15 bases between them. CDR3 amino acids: CASSWVRVSDEQFF. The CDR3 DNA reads TGTGCCAGCAGTTGGGTCAGGGTTTCGGATGAGCAGTTCTTC.

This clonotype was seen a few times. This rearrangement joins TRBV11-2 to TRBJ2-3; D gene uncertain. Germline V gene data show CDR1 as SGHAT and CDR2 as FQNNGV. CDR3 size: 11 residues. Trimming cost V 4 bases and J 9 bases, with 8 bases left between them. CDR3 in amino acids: CASSSYDTQYF. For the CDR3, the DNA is TGTGCCAGCAGCTCCTACGACACGCAGTATTTT.

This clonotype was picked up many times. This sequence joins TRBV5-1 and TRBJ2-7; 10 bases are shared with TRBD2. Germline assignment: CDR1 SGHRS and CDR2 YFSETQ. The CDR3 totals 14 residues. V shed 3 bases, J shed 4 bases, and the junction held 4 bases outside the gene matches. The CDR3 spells CASSWASGSYEQYF. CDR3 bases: TGCGCCAGCAGCTGGGCTAGCGGGAGTTACGAGCAGTACTTC.

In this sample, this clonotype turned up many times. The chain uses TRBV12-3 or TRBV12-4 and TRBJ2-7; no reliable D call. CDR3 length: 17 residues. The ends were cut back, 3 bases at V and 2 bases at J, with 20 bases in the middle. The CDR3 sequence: CASSLLTRGFGAYEQYF. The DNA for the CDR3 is TGTGCCAGCAGTTTGCTTACACGAGGATTCGGCGCCTACGAGCAGTACTTC.

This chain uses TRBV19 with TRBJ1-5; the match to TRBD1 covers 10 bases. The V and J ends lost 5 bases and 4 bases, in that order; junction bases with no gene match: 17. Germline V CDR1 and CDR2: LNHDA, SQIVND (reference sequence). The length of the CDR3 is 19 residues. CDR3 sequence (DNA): TGTGCCAGTAGTCTCACCGGGACAGGGGTAGATGGCGGGAATCAGCCCCAGCATTTT. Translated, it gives CASSLTGTGVDGGNQPQHF.

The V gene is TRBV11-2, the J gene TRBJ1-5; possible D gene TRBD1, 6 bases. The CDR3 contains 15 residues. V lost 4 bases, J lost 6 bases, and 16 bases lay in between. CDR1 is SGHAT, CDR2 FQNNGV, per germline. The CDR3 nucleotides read TGTGCCAGCAGCTCAATTCAGGGGAAGGGTCAGCCCCAGCATTTT. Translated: CASSSIQGKGQPQHF.

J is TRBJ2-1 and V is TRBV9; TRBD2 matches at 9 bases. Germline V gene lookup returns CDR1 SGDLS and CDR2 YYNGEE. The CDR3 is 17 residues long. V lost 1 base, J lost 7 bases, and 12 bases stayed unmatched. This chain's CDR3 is CASSVFEREAPENEQFF. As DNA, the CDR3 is TGTGCCAGCAGCGTATTCGAGCGGGAGGCCCCAGAGAATGAGCAGTTCTTC.

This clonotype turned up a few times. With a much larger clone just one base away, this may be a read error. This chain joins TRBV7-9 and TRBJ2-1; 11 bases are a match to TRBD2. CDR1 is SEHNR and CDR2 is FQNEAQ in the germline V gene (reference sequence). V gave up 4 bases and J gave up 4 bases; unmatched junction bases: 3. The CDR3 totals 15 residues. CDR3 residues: CASSSRLAGYNEQFF. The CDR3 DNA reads TGTGCCAGCAGCTCCCGACTAGCGGGGTACAATGAGCAGTTCTTC.

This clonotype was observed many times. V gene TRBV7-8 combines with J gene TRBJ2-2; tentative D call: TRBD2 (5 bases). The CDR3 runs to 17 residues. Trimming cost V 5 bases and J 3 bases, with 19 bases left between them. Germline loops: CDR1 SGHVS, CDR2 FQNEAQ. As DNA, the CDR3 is TGTGCCAGCAGCCCGCGGGCCGGGGTGGACTACACCGGGGAGCTGTTTTTT. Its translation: CASSPRAGVDYTGELFF.

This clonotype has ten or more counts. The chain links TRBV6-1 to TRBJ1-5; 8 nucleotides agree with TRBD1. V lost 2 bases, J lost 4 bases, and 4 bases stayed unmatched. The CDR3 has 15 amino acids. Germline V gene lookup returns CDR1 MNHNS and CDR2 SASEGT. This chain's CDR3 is CASSENRGSNQPQHF. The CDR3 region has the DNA TGTGCCAGCAGTGAAAACAGGGGGTCGAATCAGCCCCAGCATTTT.

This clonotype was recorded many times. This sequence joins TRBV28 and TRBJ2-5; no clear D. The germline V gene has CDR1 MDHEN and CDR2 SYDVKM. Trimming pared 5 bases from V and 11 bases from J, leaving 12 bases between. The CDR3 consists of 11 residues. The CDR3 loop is CASSTPREQYF. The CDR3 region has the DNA TGTGCCAGCAGTACCCCAAGAGAGCAGTACTTC.

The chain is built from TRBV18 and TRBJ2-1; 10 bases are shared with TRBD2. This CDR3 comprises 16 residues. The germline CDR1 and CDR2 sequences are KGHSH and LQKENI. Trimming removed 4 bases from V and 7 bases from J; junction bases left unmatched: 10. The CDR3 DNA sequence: TGTGCCAGCTCACAGCTAGCGGGAGTAAACAGGAATGAGCAGTTCTTC. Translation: CASSQLAGVNRNEQFF.

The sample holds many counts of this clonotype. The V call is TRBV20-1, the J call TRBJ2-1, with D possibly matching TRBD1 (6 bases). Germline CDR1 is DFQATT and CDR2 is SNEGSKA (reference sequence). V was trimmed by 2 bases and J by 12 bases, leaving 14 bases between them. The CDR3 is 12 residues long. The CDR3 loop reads CSARPEQGRQFF. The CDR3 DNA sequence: TGCAGTGCTAGACCTGAACAGGGACGGCAGTTCTTC.

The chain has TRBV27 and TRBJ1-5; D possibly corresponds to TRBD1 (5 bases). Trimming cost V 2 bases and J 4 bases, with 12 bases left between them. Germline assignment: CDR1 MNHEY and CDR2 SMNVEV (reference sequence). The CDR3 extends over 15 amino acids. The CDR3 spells CASSLRGARNQPQHF. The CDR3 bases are TGTGCCAGCAGTTTACGAGGGGCGAGGAATCAGCCCCAGCATTTT.

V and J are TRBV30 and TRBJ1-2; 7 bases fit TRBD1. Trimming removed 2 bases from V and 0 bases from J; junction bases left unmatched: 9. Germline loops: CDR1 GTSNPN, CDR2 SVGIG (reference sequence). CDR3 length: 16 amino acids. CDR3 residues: CAWSPSWTGSNYGYTF. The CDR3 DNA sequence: TGTGCCTGGAGTCCCTCCTGGACAGGATCTAACTATGGCTACACCTTC.

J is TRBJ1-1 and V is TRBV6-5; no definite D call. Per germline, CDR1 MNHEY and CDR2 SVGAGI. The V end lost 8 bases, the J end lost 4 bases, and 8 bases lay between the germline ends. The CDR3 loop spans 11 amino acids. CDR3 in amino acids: CASCSGTEAFF. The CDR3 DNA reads TGTGCCAGCTGTTCGGGCACTGAAGCTTTCTTT.

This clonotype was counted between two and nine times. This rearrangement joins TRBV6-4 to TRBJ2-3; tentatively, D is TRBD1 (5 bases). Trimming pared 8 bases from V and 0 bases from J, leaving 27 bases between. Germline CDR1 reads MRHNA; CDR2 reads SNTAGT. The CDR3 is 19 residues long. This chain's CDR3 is CASYGNTYAQNRSTDTQYF. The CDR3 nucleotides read TGTGCCAGCTATGGCAATACATACGCCCAAAACAGGAGCACAGATACGCAGTATTTT.

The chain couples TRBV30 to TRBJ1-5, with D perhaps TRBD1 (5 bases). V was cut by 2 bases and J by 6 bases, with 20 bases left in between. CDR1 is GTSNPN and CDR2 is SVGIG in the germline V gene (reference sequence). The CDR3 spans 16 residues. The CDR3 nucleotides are TGTGCCTGGAGTCCAAAATCCCGGGGGTTAAGTCAGCCCCAGCATTTT. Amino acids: CAWSPKSRGLSQPQHF.

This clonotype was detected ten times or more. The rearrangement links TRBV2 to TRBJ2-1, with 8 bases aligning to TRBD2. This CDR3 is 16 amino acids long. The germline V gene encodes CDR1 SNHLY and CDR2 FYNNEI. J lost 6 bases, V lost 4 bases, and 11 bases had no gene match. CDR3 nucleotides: TGTGCCAGCAGTGTAGCGGGGAAGAGTCTGTTCAATGAGCAGTTCTTC. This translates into CASSVAGKSLFNEQFF.

The CDR3 spells CASSLQGQGAREQYF. In DNA form, the CDR3 reads TGTGCCAGCAGCCTCCAAGGACAGGGGGCTAGGGAGCAGTACTTC. The chain recombines TRBV6-1 with TRBJ2-7; 11 nucleotides match TRBD1. V gave up 6 bases and J gave up 7 bases; unmatched junction bases: 11. The CDR3 is made up of 15 amino acids. The V gene's germline CDR1 is MNHNS and CDR2 SASEGT.

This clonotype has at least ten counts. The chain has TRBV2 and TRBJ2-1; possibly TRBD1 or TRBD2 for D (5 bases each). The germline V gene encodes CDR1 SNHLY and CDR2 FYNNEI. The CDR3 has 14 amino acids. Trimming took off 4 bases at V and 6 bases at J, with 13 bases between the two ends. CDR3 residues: CASSVTRGPNEQFF. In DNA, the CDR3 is TGTGCCAGCAGTGTTACTAGGGGCCCCAATGAGCAGTTCTTC. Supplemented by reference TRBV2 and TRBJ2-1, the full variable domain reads EPEVTQTPSHQVTQMGQEVILRCVPISNHLYFYWYRQILGQKVEFLVSFYNNEISEKSEIFDDQFSVERPDGSNFTLKIRSTKLEDSAMYFCASSVTRGPNEQFFGPGTRLTVL.

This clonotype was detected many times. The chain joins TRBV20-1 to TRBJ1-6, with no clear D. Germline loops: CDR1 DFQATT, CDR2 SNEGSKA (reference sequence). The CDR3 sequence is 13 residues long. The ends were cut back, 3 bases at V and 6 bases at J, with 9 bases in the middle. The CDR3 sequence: CSASSTANSPLHF. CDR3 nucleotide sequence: TGCAGTGCTAGTTCTACAGCTAATTCACCCCTCCACTTT.

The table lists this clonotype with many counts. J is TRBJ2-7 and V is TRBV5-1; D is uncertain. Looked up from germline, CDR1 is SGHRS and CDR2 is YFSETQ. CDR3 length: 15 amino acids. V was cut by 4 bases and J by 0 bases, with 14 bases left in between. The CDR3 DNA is TGCGCCAGCAGCCTGCCGGGCCAAAGCTCCTACGAGCAGTACTTC. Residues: CASSLPGQSSYEQYF.

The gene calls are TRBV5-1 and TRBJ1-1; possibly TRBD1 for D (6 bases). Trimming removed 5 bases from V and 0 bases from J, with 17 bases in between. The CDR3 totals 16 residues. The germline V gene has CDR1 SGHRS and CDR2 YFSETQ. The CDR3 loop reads CASRVGGAGLNTEAFF. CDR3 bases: TGCGCCAGCAGAGTGGGGGGGGCGGGGCTGAACACTGAAGCTTTCTTT.

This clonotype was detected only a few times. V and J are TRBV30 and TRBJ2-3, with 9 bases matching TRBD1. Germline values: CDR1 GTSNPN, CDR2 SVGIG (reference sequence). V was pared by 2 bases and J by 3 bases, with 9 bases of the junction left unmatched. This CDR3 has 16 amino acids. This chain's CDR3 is CAWSSHRGLGTDTQYF. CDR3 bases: TGTGCCTGGAGTTCCCACAGGGGGCTGGGTACAGATACGCAGTATTTT.

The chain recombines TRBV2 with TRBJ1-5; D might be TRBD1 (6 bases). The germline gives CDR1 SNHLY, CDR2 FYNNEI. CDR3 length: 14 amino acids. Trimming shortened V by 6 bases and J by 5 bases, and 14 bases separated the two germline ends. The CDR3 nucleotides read TGTGCCAGCAGATCAGACAGGACATATCAGCCCCAGCATTTT. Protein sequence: CASRSDRTYQPQHF.

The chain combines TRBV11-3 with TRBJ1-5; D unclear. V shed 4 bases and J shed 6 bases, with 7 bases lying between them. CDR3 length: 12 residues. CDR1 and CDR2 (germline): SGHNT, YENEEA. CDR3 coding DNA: TGTGCCAGCAGCTCTGATGGTCAGCCCCAGCATTTT. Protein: CASSSDGQPQHF.

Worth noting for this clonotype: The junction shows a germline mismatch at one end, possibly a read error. This chain's CDR3 is CASSSPTGIKNTGAFF. The CDR3 bases are TGTGCCAGCAGTTCACCCACAGGGATTAAGAACACTGGAGCTTTCTTT. The chain combines TRBV6-9 with TRBJ1-1, with D maybe TRBD1 (6 bases). The CDR3 has 16 residues. Germline CDR1 MNHGY, CDR2 SVAAGI.

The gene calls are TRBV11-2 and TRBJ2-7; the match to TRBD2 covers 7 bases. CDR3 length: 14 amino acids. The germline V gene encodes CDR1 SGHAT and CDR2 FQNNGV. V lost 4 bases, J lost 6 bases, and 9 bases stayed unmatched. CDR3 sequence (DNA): TGTGCCAGCAGCTCCCGGGTTACGGGGGGCGAGCAGTACTTC. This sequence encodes CASSSRVTGGEQYF. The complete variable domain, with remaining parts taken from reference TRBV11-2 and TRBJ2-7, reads EAGVAQSPRYKIIEKRQSVAFWCNPISGHATLYWYQQILGQGPKLLIQFQNNGVVDDSQLPKDRFSAERLKGVDSTLKIQPAKLEDSAVYLCASSSRVTGGEQYFGPGTRLTVT.